This note documents a single TCR beta chain sequence. These data are taken from a study of T cell responses to AZD1222 COVID-19 vaccine. The germline V and J ends were trimmed by 2 bases and 4 bases, with 6 bases remaining between them. The length of the CDR3 is 13 residues. Produced via immunoSEQ multiplex PCR; TCRdb's table is partial and in-frame only. Among under 150,000 clones listed, more than 70% were seen once. This receptor was identified in an adult who received the AZD1222 COVID-19 vaccine. This chain connects TRBV12-3 or TRBV12-4 to TRBJ1-3, with a possible D match to TRBD1 (5 bases). The source was peripheral blood, collected 28 days after the second AZD1222 dose. The CDR3 protein is CASSLRGGNTIYF. CDR3 nucleotides: TGTGCCAGCAGTTTAAGGGGAGGAAACACCATATATTTT.